This T cell receptor (beta chain) appears in the sequencing data of a study of blood T cell repertoires in COVID-19. Study overall: Samples came from the United States, Italy and Spain, spanning acute and convalescent COVID-19. PBMCs, B-cell-depleted T cells, or T cells were the source of the cDNA or gDNA that made up the material.

Authors' processing steps: Cell counts per sample came from amplifying reference gene primers. Using immunoSEQ multiplex PCR, the repertoire was profiled, and TCRdb retains in-frame clones only, with some absent. Clone size and the V and J calls come from that table; the DNA yielded D and trimming. Of under 250,000 clones in the sample, 75% to 90% were seen once. Germline V gene sequence: CDR1 LNHNV, CDR2 YYDKDF (reference sequence). This CDR3 comprises 13 residues. The V end was cut by 5 bases, the J end by 7 bases, with 12 bases between. The age range of participants was 18 to 89 years, with residence in about two dozen US areas.

Sequenced sample: PBMCs or T cells enriched from blood (not recorded which). The rearrangement links TRBV15 to TRBJ1-5, with D tentatively TRBD1 (5 bases). This receptor was obtained from a young woman in a cohort exposed to, infected with or recovered from COVID-19 (not recorded which). CDR3 loop: CATSYAGNQPQHF. The CDR3 DNA follows: TGTGCCACCAGCTATGCAGGGAACCAGCCCCAGCATTTT.